The 31 T cell receptor beta chains below were found in one sample sequenced in a study of OX40 agonist ivuxolimab in advanced cancers. TCRdb's table, derived via immunoSEQ multiplex PCR, lists solely in-frame clones and lacks some. The repertoire holds 76,000 or so clones, with roughly 85% as singletons. The source was CD4+ or CD8+ T cells sorted from blood, collected in a trial of the OX40 agonist ivuxolimab. The receptor set was obtained from an adult with an advanced solid tumor such as melanoma, head and neck, liver or kidney cancer.

The V call is TRBV7-2, the J call TRBJ1-1; no firm D call. The CDR3 loop spans 15 amino acids. Trimming shortened V by 2 bases and J by 3 bases, and 13 bases separated the two germline ends. Per germline, CDR1 SGHTA and CDR2 FQGNSA. The CDR3 DNA reads as TGTGCCAGCAGCTTAACCTATACTTGGGACACTGAAGCTTTCTTT. It is translated as CASSLTYTWDTEAFF. The full variable domain, its missing parts supplied by reference TRBV7-2 and TRBJ1-1, is GAGVSQSPSNKVTEKGKDVELRCDPISGHTALYWYRQSLGQGLEFLIYFQGNSAPDKSGLPSDRFSAERTGGSVSTLTIQRTQQEDSAVYLCASSLTYTWDTEAFFGQGTRLTVV.

For this clone: The same CDR3 can be traced to other DNA sequences in this sample. The genes are TRBV7-2 and TRBJ1-5; D unresolved. This CDR3 comprises 16 residues. Trimming cost V 5 bases and J 4 bases, with 18 bases left between them. Per the germline V gene, CDR1 is SGHTA and CDR2 is FQGNSA. The CDR3 sequence is CASSPQWGSGNQPQHF. The CDR3, as DNA: TGTGCCAGCAGCCCCCAATGGGGATCGGGGAATCAGCCCCAGCATTTT.

The gene calls are TRBV5-5 and TRBJ2-7; 7 bases fit TRBD2. Germline-derived CDR1 and CDR2 are SGHKS and YYEKEE (reference sequence). V shed 0 bases, J shed 2 bases, and the junction held 5 bases outside the gene matches. The CDR3 spans 15 residues. In nucleotides, the CDR3 is TGTGCCAGCAGCTTGGGGGAGGGTCTTACCTACGAGCAGTACTTC. Protein sequence: CASSLGEGLTYEQYF.

This clone appeared a few times. V is TRBV7-8 and J is TRBJ2-6; D gene unclear. The CDR3 contains 15 residues. Germline CDR1 reads SGHVS; CDR2 reads FQNEAQ. V dropped 6 bases and J dropped 0 bases, with 9 bases sitting between them. The CDR3 DNA reads as TGTGCCAGCAGAGAAAGTGTCTCTGGGGCCAACGTCCTGACTTTC. Translated: CASRESVSGANVLTF.

The V call is TRBV7-2, the J call TRBJ2-7, with TRBD1 matching 10 bases. V gave up 5 bases and J gave up 3 bases; unmatched junction bases: 4. Germline-derived CDR1 and CDR2 are SGHTA and FQGNSA. The CDR3 runs 14 residues. Here the CDR3 reads CASSTDRGGYEQYF. In nucleotides, the CDR3 is TGTGCCAGCAGCACGGACAGGGGGGGCTACGAGCAGTACTTC. Full variable domain (remainder filled in from reference TRBV7-2 and TRBJ2-7): GAGVSQSPSNKVTEKGKDVELRCDPISGHTALYWYRQSLGQGLEFLIYFQGNSAPDKSGLPSDRFSAERTGGSVSTLTIQRTQQEDSAVYLCASSTDRGGYEQYFGPGTRLTVT.

The chain combines TRBV5-8 with TRBJ1-5, with unresolved D. Germline V CDR1 and CDR2: SGHTS, YDEGEE. The germline V and J ends were trimmed by 6 bases and 1 base, with 14 bases remaining between them. This CDR3 contains 15 residues. CDR3 sequence (DNA): TGTGCCAGCACCCCGCGGGATCGGAGCAATCAGCCCCAGCATTTT. Translation gives CASTPRDRSNQPQHF.

This chain connects TRBV11-2 to TRBJ1-5; no firm D call. The CDR3 contains 13 residues. CDR1 SGHAT and CDR2 FQNNGV come from the germline V gene. V dropped 0 bases and J dropped 4 bases, with 4 bases sitting between them. The CDR3 coding sequence is TGTGCCAGCAGCTTAGACCTGAATCAGCCCCAGCATTTT. It translates to CASSLDLNQPQHF.

The chain uses TRBV5-1 and TRBJ1-6; 9 nucleotides line up with TRBD1. Germline CDR1 and CDR2: SGHRS and YFSETQ. CDR3 length equals 16 residues. V trimming: 0 bases; J trimming: 6 bases; junction bases outside the gene matches: 4. Here the CDR3 reads CASSLGQGDFNSPLHF. The CDR3 bases are TGCGCCAGCAGCTTGGGACAGGGGGACTTTAATTCACCCCTCCACTTT.

The CDR3 nucleotides read TGTGCCAGCAGCTTATGGTGGGTGAGGCAGGGCAACGGAGAGACCCAGTACTTC. This codes for CASSLWWVRQGNGETQYF. The chain has TRBV7-2 and TRBJ2-5; weak D call: TRBD1 (5 bases). Per germline, CDR1 SGHTA and CDR2 FQGNSA. V lost 2 bases and J lost 4, with 23 bases in between. The CDR3 runs 18 residues. The full variable domain, in which reference TRBV7-2 and TRBJ2-5 provide the parts outside the CDR3, is GAGVSQSPSNKVTEKGKDVELRCDPISGHTALYWYRQSLGQGLEFLIYFQGNSAPDKSGLPSDRFSAERTGGSVSTLTIQRTQQEDSAVYLCASSLWWVRQGNGETQYFGPGTRLLVL.

This chain links TRBV6-1 with TRBJ1-2, with D possibly being TRBD1 (5 bases). The V end lost 6 bases, the J end lost 3 bases, and 11 bases lay between the germline ends. Germline CDR1 MNHNS, CDR2 SASEGT. This CDR3 is built from 13 residues. The CDR3 bases are TGTGCCAGCAGGATGGGGGGAGACTATGGCTACACCTTC. Protein sequence: CASRMGGDYGYTF.

This clone showed up just once. The J gene is TRBJ2-2, the V gene TRBV19; D is uncertain. The V end was cut by 0 bases, the J end by 3 bases, with 11 bases between. The germline V gene has CDR1 LNHDA and CDR2 SQIVND (reference sequence). This CDR3 is built from 16 residues. The CDR3 DNA follows: TGTGCCAGTAGTATAGAAGCGAACTGGGACACCGGGGAGCTGTTTTTT. It is translated as CASSIEANWDTGELFF.

The gene calls are TRBV7-9 and TRBJ2-5; 10 bases align to TRBD2. V was clipped by 2 bases and J by 5 bases; unmatched bases: 11. This CDR3 contains 17 residues. The germline V gene encodes CDR1 SEHNR and CDR2 FQNEAQ (reference sequence). CDR3 residues: CASSLMSGGAIGETQYF. The CDR3 DNA reads as TGTGCCAGCAGCTTAATGAGCGGGGGGGCGATTGGTGAGACCCAGTACTTC.

This clone turned up a few times. The V gene is TRBV7-8, the J gene TRBJ1-3; D is ambiguous. This CDR3 comprises 13 residues. The V gene lost 0 bases and the J gene lost 9 bases, with 9 bases spanning the gap. CDR1 is SGHVS and CDR2 is FQNEAQ in the germline V gene. The CDR3 spells CASSLARQATIYF. CDR3 sequence (DNA): TGTGCCAGCAGCTTAGCGCGGCAGGCCACCATATATTTT.

The V call is TRBV7-9, the J call TRBJ1-2; TRBD1 is a possible D gene (5 bases). The CDR3 has 15 residues. Trimming took 1 base from V and 8 from J, leaving 17 bases between them. Germline loops: CDR1 SEHNR, CDR2 FQNEAQ (reference sequence). The CDR3 reads CASSLEAGRRSGYTF. In DNA form, the CDR3 reads TGTGCCAGCAGCTTAGAGGCAGGGAGACGGTCGGGCTACACCTTC.

The genes are TRBV18 and TRBJ1-3; TRBD1 might be the D (5 bases). V shed 2 bases and J shed 4 bases, with 12 bases lying between them. The CDR3 totals 15 residues. Germline CDR1 is KGHSH and CDR2 is LQKENI. This CDR3 is CASSPAGSGGNTIYF. The CDR3 DNA sequence: TGTGCCAGCTCACCAGCAGGGTCGGGCGGAAACACCATATATTTT.

The CDR3 sequence is CSARRSYSLHF. DNA of the CDR3: TGCAGTGCTAGAAGGAGTTACTCCCTCCACTTT. The chain carries TRBV20-1 and TRBJ1-6; the D is unclear. V was pared by 2 bases and J by 14 bases, with 10 bases between. The CDR3 extends over 11 amino acids. Germline CDR1 DFQATT, CDR2 SNEGSKA (reference sequence).

V usage is TRBV5-8 and J usage is TRBJ2-3; D may be TRBD2 (6 bases). CDR1 is SGHTS and CDR2 is YDEGEE in the germline V gene. Trimming shortened V by 0 bases and J by 4 bases, and 9 bases separated the two germline ends. The CDR3 runs to 14 residues. CDR3 nucleotides: TGTGCCAGCAGCTTGGGGACTATTTCAGATACGCAGTATTTT. Protein: CASSLGTISDTQYF. The variable domain in full, completed from reference TRBV5-8 and TRBJ2-3, reads EAGVTQSPTHLIKTRGQQATLRCSPISGHTSVYWYQQALGLGLQFLLWYDEGEERNRGNFPPRFSGRQFPNYSSELNVNALELEDSALYLCASSLGTISDTQYFGPGTRLTVL.

The V gene is TRBV9, the J gene TRBJ2-1; D unresolved. CDR1 and CDR2 from the germline V gene are SGDLS and YYNGEE. V lost 0 bases and J lost 1, with 8 bases in between. This CDR3 has 15 residues. CDR3: CASSVERDSYNEQFF. The CDR3 region has the DNA TGTGCCAGCAGCGTAGAAAGGGATTCCTACAATGAGCAGTTCTTC.

The rearrangement links TRBV11-2 to TRBJ2-2, with D tentatively TRBD1 (6 bases). V was cut by 2 bases and J by 4 bases, with 14 bases left in between. This CDR3 has 16 amino acids. Per germline, CDR1 SGHAT and CDR2 FQNNGV. The chain's CDR3 is CASSLTRTGITGELFF. DNA of the CDR3: TGTGCCAGCAGCTTAACACGAACAGGGATCACCGGGGAGCTGTTTTTT.

The chain employs TRBV19 and TRBJ2-2; a weak D match, TRBD1 (5 bases). CDR1 is LNHDA, CDR2 SQIVND, per germline (reference sequence). Trimming shortened V by 7 bases and J by 0 bases, and 9 bases separated the two germline ends. The CDR3 spans 14 residues. The CDR3 sequence is CASTRRANTGELFF. DNA of the CDR3: TGTGCCAGTACACGCAGGGCGAACACCGGGGAGCTGTTTTTT.

This chain connects TRBV10-3 to TRBJ2-1, with D possibly called TRBD1 or TRBD2 (5 bases each). Germline V gene lookup returns CDR1 ENHRY and CDR2 SYGVKD. V was pared by 6 bases and J by 0 bases, with 12 bases between. The CDR3 length is 15 residues. CDR3 loop: CAISGTASSYNEQFF. In DNA form, the CDR3 reads TGTGCCATCAGCGGGACGGCGAGCTCCTACAATGAGCAGTTCTTC.

The gene calls are TRBV7-6 and TRBJ2-7; perhaps TRBD2 as D (5 bases). Germline CDR1 is SGHVS and CDR2 is FNYEAQ. This CDR3 comprises 15 residues. The germline V and J ends were trimmed by 1 base and 4 bases, with 14 bases remaining between them. Written as DNA, the CDR3 is TGTGCCAGCAGCTTAGATGAGGGTTTGAGTTACGAGCAGTACTTC. Protein: CASSLDEGLSYEQYF.

The gene calls are TRBV10-3 and TRBJ2-3, with a tentative D call TRBD2 (6 bases). There are 15 residues in the CDR3. The V gene lost 3 bases and the J gene lost 0 bases, with 10 bases spanning the gap. The germline CDR1 and CDR2 sequences are ENHRY and SYGVKD. The DNA for the CDR3 is TGTGCCATCAGTGATGGGGGGACTAGCACAGATACGCAGTATTTT. Protein: CAISDGGTSTDTQYF.

This sequence joins TRBV30 and TRBJ1-4, with D perhaps matching TRBD1 (5 bases). Germline CDR1 is GTSNPN and CDR2 is SVGIG (reference sequence). V lost 4 bases and J 6 bases, leaving 12 bases between the germline ends. This CDR3 contains 13 residues. The CDR3 region is CAWTRGADEKLFF. The CDR3 DNA is TGTGCCTGGACCCGAGGGGCAGATGAAAAACTGTTTTTT.

The genes are TRBV19 and TRBJ1-5; D uncertain. The CDR3 has 14 amino acids. From germline, CDR1 is LNHDA and CDR2 SQIVND (reference sequence). V gave up 7 bases and J gave up 1 base, with 11 bases separating them. The CDR3 DNA follows: TGTGCCAGTACCATTAACAGAAGCAATCAGCCCCAGCATTTT. Translation: CASTINRSNQPQHF.

The V call is TRBV7-2, the J call TRBJ2-2; D may be TRBD1 (6 bases). The germline V gene encodes CDR1 SGHTA and CDR2 FQGNSA. The V gene lost 6 bases and the J gene lost 1 base, with 18 bases spanning the gap. The CDR3 contains 17 residues. The CDR3 spells CASRSPGANLNTGELFF. The CDR3 coding sequence is TGTGCCAGCAGATCCCCAGGGGCGAATCTGAACACCGGGGAGCTGTTTTTT. The whole variable domain, remainder taken from reference TRBV7-2 and TRBJ2-2, is GAGVSQSPSNKVTEKGKDVELRCDPISGHTALYWYRQSLGQGLEFLIYFQGNSAPDKSGLPSDRFSAERTGGSVSTLTIQRTQQEDSAVYLCASRSPGANLNTGELFFGEGSRLTVL.

V and J are TRBV30 and TRBJ1-2, with TRBD1 matching over 8 bases. The CDR3 is 15 amino acids. V dropped 4 bases and J dropped 4; count of bases not matched to a gene: 11. Germline V gene lookup returns CDR1 GTSNPN and CDR2 SVGIG (reference sequence). CDR3 in amino acids: CAWNAPDRVGYGYTF. The DNA for the CDR3 is TGTGCCTGGAACGCCCCGGACAGGGTAGGCTATGGCTACACCTTC.

The V call is TRBV7-2, the J call TRBJ1-6; no clear D. CDR3 length: 11 amino acids. The V and J ends lost 5 bases and 12 bases respectively, with 8 bases between them. Germline loops: CDR1 SGHTA, CDR2 FQGNSA. Here the CDR3 reads CASSVSGPLHF. In DNA form, the CDR3 reads TGTGCCAGCAGCGTCAGTGGACCCCTCCACTTT.

The chain links TRBV6-1 to TRBJ1-2, with a possible D match to TRBD1 (6 bases). CDR3 length: 15 residues. Germline assignment: CDR1 MNHNS and CDR2 SASEGT. V gave up 7 bases and J gave up 0 bases, with 15 bases separating them. CDR3 region: CASTSAGGPNYGYTF. The CDR3 nucleotides read TGTGCCAGCACCTCAGCCGGGGGCCCTAACTATGGCTACACCTTC.

The chain combines TRBV7-9 with TRBJ1-1; D is ambiguous. The V gene lost 1 base and the J gene lost 6 bases, with 12 bases spanning the gap. Germline V gene lookup returns CDR1 SEHNR and CDR2 FQNEAQ (reference sequence). This CDR3 is 14 amino acids long. The CDR3 loop is CASSLGLGNPEAFF. The CDR3 DNA reads as TGTGCCAGCAGCTTAGGGTTGGGTAACCCTGAAGCTTTCTTT.

This clone was seen a single time. The V and J genes are TRBV7-9 and TRBJ1-2, with a weak D call TRBD1 (5 bases). The CDR3 covers 11 residues. V shed 5 bases and J shed 10 bases, with 11 bases lying between them. Germline CDR1 SEHNR, CDR2 FQNEAQ (reference sequence). CDR3 residues: CASSPGRYYTF. Here the CDR3 DNA reads TGTGCCAGCAGCCCGGGACGTTACTACACCTTC.